This T cell receptor (beta chain) was identified during a study of post-analysis software for immune sequencing data. This clonotype was seen a few times. Antigen: not known. Whole-study findings and limits: There was significantly lower normalized Chao1 diversity in multiple sclerosis patients than in controls.

TCR beta cDNA libraries had unique molecular identifiers. T cells, roughly 0.95 to 10 million of them, yielded 500,000 to 600,000 cDNA molecules. TCRdb used MiXCR to reprocess the PCR reads, holding one entry per CDR3 protein. The repertoire holds 450,000 or so distinct CDR3 sequences, roughly 46% seen once, with around 10% in the top ten. The sequenced sample consisted of blood. The sequence came from a girl between 5 and 17 years old with multiple sclerosis.

The CDR3 DNA sequence: TGCAGTGCTAACCGGGACAGAAAGCCCCAGCATTTT. Translating gives CSANRDRKPQHF. The chain joins TRBV20-1 to TRBJ1-5, with 7 positions matching TRBD1. CDR3 size: 12 residues. Germline CDR1 DFQATT, CDR2 SNEGSKA (reference sequence). J lost 8 bases, V lost 4 bases, and 5 bases had no gene match.